The TCR beta chain described here comes from a study of T cells in Graves' hyperthyroidism and ophthalmopathy (dated by TCRdb to between 2017 and 2020). As for the study more broadly: Peripheral blood samples were taken at initial diagnosis, before any treatment was given. Prospective prediction of ophthalmopathy was tested in an independent validation cohort of approximately 19 hyperthyroidism patients and some 17 patients who later progressed to ophthalmopathy. In roughly six Graves' hyperthyroidism patients, the study also compared T-cell repertoires from thyroid tissue with T-cell repertoires from blood. According to the paper, TCR Vbeta CDR3 sequencing was carried out on around 140 peripheral blood samples, which came from under 50 ophthalmopathy, 75 or so hyperthyroidism and some 17 progressor patients. The approximately 100 discovery patients were randomly divided into training and test sets at a 7:3 ratio. A discovery cohort of about a hundred patients, roughly 43 with Graves' ophthalmopathy and approximately 57 with stable Graves' hyperthyroidism, was used to find distinguishing TCR V-J signatures. Following sampling, methimazole starting at 30 mg daily was given to hyperthyroidism patients, and high-dose intravenous methylprednisolone was given to ophthalmopathy patients.

Amplification of TCR beta CDR3 regions was carried out from RNA transcripts. A first-round RT-PCR of the TCR CDR3 used the HTBI primer set with the Qiagen OneStep RT-PCR kit. The libraries were constructed in a second round of multiplex PCR and then size-selected and purified. Sequencing of the libraries was done on an Illumina HiSeq2000 using paired-end 100 bp reads. Regarding the original processing steps: SOAPnuke was used to process the raw data, with reads discarded if the reads contained adapters or uncalled bases, had a mean Phred below 15, or lacked an exact constant-primer or identifier match. COPE v1.2.5 was used to merge the high-quality paired reads, and each unique nucleotide sequence was defined as a clonotype. MiTCR v1.1 was used to align clonotypes to the IMGT TRBV, TRBD and TRBJ reference segments. Analysis was restricted to V-J combinations with a frequency above 0.0001, which covered approximately 99% of repertoires. The TCS score was defined as F50 (clonal expansion) divided by E x V (chaos), with BLOSUM62-based TCRdist calculated between CDR3 peptides within each V-J. Welch's t-statistics and random forest reduced 450 to 600 V-J features to around 14, which were used in a naive Bayes classifier (R e1071). TCRdb applied fastp at Q25 and MiXCR to the public reads, then kept only in-frame beta chains. Rows are combined by CDR3 protein, so each entry shows the most common genes and DNA. TCRdb, rather than the study authors, made the V and J calls. This sample has under 400,000 distinct CDR3 sequences in its table, and around 16% of those were observed once. Clones ranked in the top ten supply 28% of the sample.

From cysteine to phenylalanine, the CDR3 is 15 amino acids long. Of the read, only the CDR3 DNA is kept; its 45 bases are in frame from base 1. Deletion took 5 bases off V and 0 bases off J, with a span of 11 bases between the germline ends. From the germline V gene, CDR1 is MDHEN and CDR2 is SYDVKM. Hyperthyroidism patients were newly diagnosed, had a disease duration of under 2 months, and were aged 18 to 65 years. Patients with uncontrolled infections, other autoimmune diseases, pregnancy or lactation were excluded. Diagnoses were based on clinical symptoms, serum thyroxine and TRAb, thyroid ultrasound and orbital computed tomography. For progressor patients, blood was drawn at the first diagnosis of hyperthyroidism, before any ophthalmopathy symptoms had appeared. Ficoll-Paque density gradient centrifugation was used to isolate PBMCs from about 10 ml of fresh peripheral blood. Progressor patients were first diagnosed with Graves' hyperthyroidism and then developed ophthalmopathy during follow-up. Total RNA was extracted with Trizol reagent, and quality was checked on an Agilent 2100 Bioanalyzer.

This clonotype was picked up one time. No antigen is known for it. Base quality data are lacking; no much larger clone is found one base away. Support from one read is weak. What the research found in general, with its limitations: A model built on a 13 V-J signature distinguished ophthalmopathy from stable hyperthyroidism, reaching about 88% sensitivity and around 81% specificity in cross-validation and 80%/75% in testing. Most expanded thyroid clonotypes (frequency above 0.001) were also detected in blood, suggesting blood repertoires may reflect thyroid immune responses. No statistical method was used to fix the sample size in advance, and group allocation was not hidden from the investigators. During validation, the model predicted progression to ophthalmopathy a median of roughly six months ahead of onset, with around 71% sensitivity and more than 72% specificity.

The receptor chain draws on TRBV28 and TRBJ2-1, with no D gene named confidently. The source of this sequence is a woman aged 18 to 35 with Graves' hyperthyroidism that later progressed to Graves' ophthalmopathy. Sequenced: blood. This receptor carries the CDR3 CASSPGSSSYNEQFF. In nucleotides, the sequence is TGTGCCAGCAGTCCCGGGTCGAGCTCCTACAATGAGCAGTTCTTC.